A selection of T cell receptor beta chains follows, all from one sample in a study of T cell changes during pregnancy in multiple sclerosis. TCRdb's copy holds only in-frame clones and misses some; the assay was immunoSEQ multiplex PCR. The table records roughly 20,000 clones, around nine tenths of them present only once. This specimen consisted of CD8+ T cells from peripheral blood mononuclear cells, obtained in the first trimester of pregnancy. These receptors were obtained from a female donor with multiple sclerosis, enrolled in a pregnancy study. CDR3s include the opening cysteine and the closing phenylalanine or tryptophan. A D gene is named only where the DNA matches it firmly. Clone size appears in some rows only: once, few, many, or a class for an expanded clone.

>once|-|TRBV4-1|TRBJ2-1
TGCGCCAGCAGCCAAGTTCCGGAGGGCCACGGTGAGCAGTTCTTC
CASSQVPEGHGEQFF
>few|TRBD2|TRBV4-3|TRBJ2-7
TGCGCCAGCAGCCAAGAGACTAGCTCAGCGTCCTACGAGCAGTACTTC
CASSQETSSASYEQYF
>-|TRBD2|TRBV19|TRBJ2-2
TGTGCCAGTCGAGCGGGAGGGCTTACCGGGGAGCTGTTTTTT
CASRAGGLTGELFF
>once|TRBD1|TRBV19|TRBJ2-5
TGTGCCAGTAGTATAGGGACAGGGAGTCTGGAGACCCAGTACTTC
CASSIGTGSLETQYF
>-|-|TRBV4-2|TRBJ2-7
TGTGCCAGCAGCCATTTCTCTCGGGGCTCCTACGAGCAGTACTTC
CASSHFSRGSYEQYF
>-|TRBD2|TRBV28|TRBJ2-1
TGTGCCAGCAGTGCGAGCGGGATGGATGAGAAGGAGCAGTTCTTC
CASSASGMDEKEQFF
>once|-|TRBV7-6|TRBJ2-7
TGTGCCAGCAGCTCCAACAGGGTACACGAGCAGTACTTC
CASSSNRVHEQYF
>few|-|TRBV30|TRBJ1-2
TGTGCCTGGAGTGTACGGGTGTCTGGCTACACCTTC
CAWSVRVSGYTF
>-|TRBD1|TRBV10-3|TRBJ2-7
TGTGCCATCAGTGAGGGGGACAGGGGAGGCGGGAGCTCCTACGAGCAGTACTTC
CAISEGDRGGGSSYEQYF
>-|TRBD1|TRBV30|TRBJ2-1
TGTGCCTGGAGTCAGGGGGTTTCTCCTTACAATGAGCAGTTCTTC
CAWSQGVSPYNEQFF
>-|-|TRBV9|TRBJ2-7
TGTGCCAGCAGCGTAAGTAGCGGTAACTACGAGCAGTACTTC
CASSVSSGNYEQYF
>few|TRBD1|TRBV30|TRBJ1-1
TGTGCCTGGGGTCAGGGGGCGAACACTGAAGCTTTCTTT
CAWGQGANTEAFF
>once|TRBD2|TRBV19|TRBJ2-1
TGTGCCAGTAGTATAGTTTGGTTTAGCGGGAGGGTGGATGAGCAGTTCTTC
CASSIVWFSGRVDEQFF
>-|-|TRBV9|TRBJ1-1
TGTGCCAGCAGCGAAGGGGTTGCCACTGAAGCTTTCTTT
CASSEGVATEAFF
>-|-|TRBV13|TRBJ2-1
TGTGCCAGCTCAGGGGAGTACAATGAGCAGTTCTTC
CASSGEYNEQFF
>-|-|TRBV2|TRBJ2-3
TGTGCCAGCAGTGGGGTAGCGGAGTGGGGCACAGATACGCAGTATTTT
CASSGVAEWGTDTQYF
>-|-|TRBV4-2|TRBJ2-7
TGTGCCAGCAGCCAAGAGGTGCAGGACAGCGAGCAGTACTTC
CASSQEVQDSEQYF
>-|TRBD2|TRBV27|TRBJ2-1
TGTGCCAGCAGTTCAAAATTAACTAGCGGGAGAAAGTACAATGAGCAGTTCTTC
CASSSKLTSGRKYNEQFF
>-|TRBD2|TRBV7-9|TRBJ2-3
TGTGCCAGCAGCTCCGGGACTAGCGGGCTCCCAGATACGCAGTATTTT
CASSSGTSGLPDTQYF
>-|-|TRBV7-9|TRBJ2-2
TGTGCCAGCAGCTTAGGGGGAGGTAACACCGGGGAGCTGTTTTTT
CASSLGGGNTGELFF
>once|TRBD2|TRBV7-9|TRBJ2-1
TGTGCCAGCAGCTTAGTTGTAGCGGGAAGCTATTACAATGAGCAGTTCTTC
CASSLVVAGSYYNEQFF
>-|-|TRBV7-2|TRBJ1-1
TGTGCCAGCAGCTACACCGGGGGGGGCTGGAACACTGAAGCTTTCTTT
CASSYTGGGWNTEAFF
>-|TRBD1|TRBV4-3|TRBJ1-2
TGCGCCAGCAGCCAAGATTATGTCGGACAGGGGGTCGATGGCTACACCTTC
CASSQDYVGQGVDGYTF
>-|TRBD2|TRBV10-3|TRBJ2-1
TGTGCCATCAGTTTCCCGGGACTAGCTCGGAATGAGCAGTTCTTC
CAISFPGLARNEQFF
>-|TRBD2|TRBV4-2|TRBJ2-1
TGTGCCAGCAGCCAAGAAGCGGGGGGCAACAATGAGCAGTTCTTC
CASSQEAGGNNEQFF
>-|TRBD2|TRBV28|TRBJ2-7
TGTGCCAGCAGTCCGGGACTAGCGGGAGCCTACGAGCAGTACTTC
CASSPGLAGAYEQYF
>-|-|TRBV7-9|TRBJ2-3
TGTGCCAGCAGCACCCTACAGGGAAGCACAGATACGCAGTATTTT
CASSTLQGSTDTQYF
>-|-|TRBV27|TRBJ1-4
TGTGCCAGCAGCGTAGGGGTAAGAGAGAAACTGTTTTTT
CASSVGVREKLFF
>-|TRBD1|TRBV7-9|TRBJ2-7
TGTGCCAGCAGCTTCACAGGGGCTGGGGAGCAGTACTTC
CASSFTGAGEQYF
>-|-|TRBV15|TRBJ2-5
TGTGCCACCAGCAGAGGGGCGGGGGCGACGGAGACCCAGTACTTC
CATSRGAGATETQYF
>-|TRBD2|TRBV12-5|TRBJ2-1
TGTGCTAGTGGTTCCGCCTTTGGGGTAGCGGGAGATAATGAGCAGTTCTTC
CASGSAFGVAGDNEQFF
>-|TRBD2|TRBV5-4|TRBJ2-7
TGTGCCAGCAGCGGGGGACTAGCGGGAGACGAGCAGTACTTC
CASSGGLAGDEQYF
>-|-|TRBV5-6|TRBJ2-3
TGTGCCAGCAGCTTGGCGGTAGCAACAGATACGCAGTATTTT
CASSLAVATDTQYF
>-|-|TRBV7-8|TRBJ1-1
TGTGCCAGCAGCTTACAGGGAGGTGACACTGAAGCTTTCTTT
CASSLQGGDTEAFF
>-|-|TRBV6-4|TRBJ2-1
TGTGCCAGCAGTGACTTACAGGGCCACAATGAGCAGTTCTTC
CASSDLQGHNEQFF
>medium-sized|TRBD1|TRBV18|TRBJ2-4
TGTGCCAGCTCACCTCCCGAGGACAGGGGGCGGAACATTCAGTACTTC
CASSPPEDRGRNIQYF
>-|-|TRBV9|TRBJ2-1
TGTGCCAGCAGCGTCGAGGGGACTTCCTACAATGAGCAGTTCTTC
CASSVEGTSYNEQFF